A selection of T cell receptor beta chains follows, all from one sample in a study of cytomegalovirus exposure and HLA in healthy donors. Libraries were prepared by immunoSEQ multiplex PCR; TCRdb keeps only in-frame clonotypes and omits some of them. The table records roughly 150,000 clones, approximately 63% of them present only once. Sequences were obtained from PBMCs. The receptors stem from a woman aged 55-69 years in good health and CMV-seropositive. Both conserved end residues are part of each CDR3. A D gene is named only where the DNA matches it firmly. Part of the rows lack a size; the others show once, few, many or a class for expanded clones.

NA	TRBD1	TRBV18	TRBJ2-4	CASSPDRFDIQYF	TGTGCCAGCTCACCGGACAGGTTTGACATTCAGTACTTC
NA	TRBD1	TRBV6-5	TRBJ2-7	CASSYSGDRGYEQYF	TGTGCCAGCAGTTACTCGGGTGACAGGGGTTACGAGCAGTACTTC
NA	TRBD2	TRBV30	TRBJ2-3	CAQTSGSLADTQYF	TGTGCCCAGACTAGCGGATCTCTAGCAGATACGCAGTATTTT
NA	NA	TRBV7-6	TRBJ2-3	CASSLNLPSTDTQYF	TGTGCCAGCAGCTTAAATCTCCCCAGCACAGATACGCAGTATTTT
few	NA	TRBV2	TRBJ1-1	CASEWAPLGTEAFF	TGTGCCAGTGAGTGGGCCCCTCTGGGCACTGAAGCTTTCTTT
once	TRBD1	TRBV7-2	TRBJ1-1	CASSLTGGVGTEAFF	TGTGCCAGCAGCTTAACAGGGGGCGTTGGCACTGAAGCTTTCTTT
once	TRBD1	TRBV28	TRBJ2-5	CASSLSQGAQETQYF	TGTGCCAGCAGTTTATCACAGGGGGCGCAGGAGACCCAGTACTTC
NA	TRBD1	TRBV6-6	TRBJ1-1	CASSSPLRTGNTEAFF	TGTGCCAGCAGTTCCCCGTTAAGGACAGGGAACACTGAAGCTTTCTTT
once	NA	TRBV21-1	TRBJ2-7	CASSKGGEGSCSYEQYF	TGTGCCAGCAGCAAAGGGGGGGAAGGGTCTTGCTCCTACGAGCAGTACTTC
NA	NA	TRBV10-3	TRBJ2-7	CAISDISRTPYEQYF	TGTGCCATCAGTGATATTTCTAGGACTCCGTACGAGCAGTACTTC
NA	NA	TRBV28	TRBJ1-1	CASSTSGTITEAFF	TGTGCCAGCAGTACCTCCGGGACAATCACTGAAGCTTTCTTT
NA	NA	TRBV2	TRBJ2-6	CASSPLSAGANVLTF	TGTGCCAGCAGCCCCCTCTCGGCTGGGGCCAACGTCCTGACTTTC
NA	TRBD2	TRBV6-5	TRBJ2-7	CASSYGGTSGPYEQYF	TGTGCCAGCAGTTACGGAGGGACTAGCGGGCCCTACGAGCAGTACTTC
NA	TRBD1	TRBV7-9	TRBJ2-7	CASSSTGGRYEQYF	TGTGCCAGCAGCTCTACAGGGGGCAGGTACGAGCAGTACTTC
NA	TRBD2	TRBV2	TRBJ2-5	CASTSGTSGSKETQYF	TGTGCCAGCACCAGTGGAACTAGCGGGAGTAAAGAGACCCAGTACTTC
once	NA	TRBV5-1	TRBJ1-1	CASNRGLDTEAFF	TGCGCCAGCAATCGGGGGTTAGACACTGAAGCTTTCTTT
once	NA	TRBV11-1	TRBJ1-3	CASSNSGTLYPGNTIYF	TGTGCCAGCAGCAACAGCGGGACACTATACCCTGGAAACACCATATATTTT
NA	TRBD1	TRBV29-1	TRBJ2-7	CSAAGDRASYEQYF	TGCAGCGCCGCCGGGGACAGGGCTTCCTACGAGCAGTACTTC
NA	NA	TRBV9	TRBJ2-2	CASSVDRSANTGELFF	TGTGCCAGCAGCGTCGACAGGTCCGCGAACACCGGGGAGCTGTTTTTT
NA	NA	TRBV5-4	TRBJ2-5	CASSLETGSPQQETQYF	TGTGCCAGCAGCTTGGAGACCGGGAGTCCCCAACAAGAGACCCAGTACTTC
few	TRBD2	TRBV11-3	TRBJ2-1	CASSLAGGRWSSYNEQFF	TGTGCCAGCAGTCTAGCGGGAGGGCGTTGGAGCTCCTACAATGAGCAGTTCTTC
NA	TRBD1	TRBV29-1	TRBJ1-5	CSVEDRGTGDNQPQHF	TGCAGCGTTGAAGATCGGGGGACAGGGGACAATCAGCCCCAGCATTTT
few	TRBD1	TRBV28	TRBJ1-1	CASSPVGQPNTEAFF	TGTGCCAGCTCCCCGGTGGGACAGCCGAACACTGAAGCTTTCTTT